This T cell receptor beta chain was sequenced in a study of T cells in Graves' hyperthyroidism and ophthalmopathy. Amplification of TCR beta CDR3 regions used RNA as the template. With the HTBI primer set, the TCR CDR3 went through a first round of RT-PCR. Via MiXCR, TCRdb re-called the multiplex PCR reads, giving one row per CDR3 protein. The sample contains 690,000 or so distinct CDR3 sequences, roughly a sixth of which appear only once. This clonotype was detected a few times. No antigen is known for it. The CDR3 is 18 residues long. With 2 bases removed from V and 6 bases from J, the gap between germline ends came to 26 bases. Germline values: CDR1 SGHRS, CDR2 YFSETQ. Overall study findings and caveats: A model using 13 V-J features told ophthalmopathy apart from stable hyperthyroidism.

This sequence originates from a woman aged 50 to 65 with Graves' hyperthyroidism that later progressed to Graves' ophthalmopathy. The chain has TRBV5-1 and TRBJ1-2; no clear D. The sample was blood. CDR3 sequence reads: CASSFIGEGGLGGHGYTF. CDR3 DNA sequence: TGCGCCAGCAGCTTCATAGGCGAAGGTGGATTAGGAGGCCATGGCTACACCTTC.